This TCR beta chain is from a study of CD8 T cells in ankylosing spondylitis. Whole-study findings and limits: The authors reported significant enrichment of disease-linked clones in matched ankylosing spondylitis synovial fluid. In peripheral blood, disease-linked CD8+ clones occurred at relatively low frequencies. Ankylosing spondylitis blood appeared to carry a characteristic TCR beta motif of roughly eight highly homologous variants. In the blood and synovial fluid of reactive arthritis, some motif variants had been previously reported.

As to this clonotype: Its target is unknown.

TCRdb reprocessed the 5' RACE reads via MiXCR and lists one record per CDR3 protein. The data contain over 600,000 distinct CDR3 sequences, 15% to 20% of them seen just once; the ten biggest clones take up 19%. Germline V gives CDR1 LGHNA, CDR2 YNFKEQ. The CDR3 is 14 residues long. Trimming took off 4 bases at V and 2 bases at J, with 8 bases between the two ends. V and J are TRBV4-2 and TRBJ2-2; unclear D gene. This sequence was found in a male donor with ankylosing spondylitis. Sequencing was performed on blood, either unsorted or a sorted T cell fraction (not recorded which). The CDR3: CASSPGFNTGELFF. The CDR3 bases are TGTGCCAGCAGCCCAGGATTTAACACCGGGGAGCTGTTTTTT.